The T cell receptor beta chain described here comes from a study of blood T cell repertoires in COVID-19. Some clones are missing from TCRdb's copy, which holds only in-frame ones; the method was immunoSEQ multiplex PCR. The sample records over 45,000 clones, approximately 80% being singletons. The specimen was peripheral blood. This TCR derives from a man between 65 and 85 years old with acute or convalescent COVID-19.

The CDR3 loop reads CASSLSLQGRSPLHF. In DNA form, the CDR3 reads TGTGCCAGCAGTTTATCTCTGCAGGGTCGATCACCCCTCCACTTT. The rearrangement uses TRBV27 and TRBJ1-6, with D perhaps TRBD1 (5 bases). This CDR3 spans 15 amino acids. V was pared by 0 bases and J by 10 bases, with 13 bases between. Germline V gene data show CDR1 as MNHEY and CDR2 as SMNVEV (reference sequence).